The present TCR beta chain was sequenced within a study of blood T cell repertoires in COVID-19. The wider study: Sample material is recorded as cDNA or gDNA derived from T cells, B-cell-depleted T cells, or PBMCs.

Original handling: Estimates of nucleated cell counts were drawn from the amplification of reference gene primers. Using immunoSEQ multiplex PCR, the repertoire was profiled, and TCRdb retains in-frame clones only, with some absent. Clonal size and the V and J genes are those of that table, whereas D and trimming came from the DNA. The sample has about 220,000 clones, about four fifths seen once. CDR1 and CDR2 (germline): ENHRY, SYGVKD. The CDR3 covers 13 residues. The cohort comprised adults aged about 18 to 90 years residing in approximately 25 US areas. Cohort placement rested on clinical history that participants reported themselves. This clone was recorded a few times.

This chain connects TRBV10-3 to TRBJ1-1, with TRBD1 matching 7 bases. The specimen sequenced was PBMCs or T cells enriched from blood (not recorded which). This TCR derives from a woman aged 55-75 years who had recovered from COVID-19. CDR3 loop: CAIERDRNTEAFF. The CDR3 nucleotides read TGTGCTATCGAGAGGGACAGGAACACTGAAGCTTTCTTT.